The 25 T cell receptor beta chains in this list originate from one sample, sequenced in a study of cytomegalovirus exposure and HLA in healthy donors. This PCR relied on a set of 60 Vbeta primers and 13 Jbeta primers. The protocol was immunoSEQ multiplex PCR, while the TCRdb copy is restricted to in-frame clones and leaves out a portion. Among roughly 150,000 clones listed, approximately 77% were seen once. Sequencing was done on a sample of PBMCs. Receptors were obtained from a female donor in good health and CMV-seronegative.

In this sample, this clone turned up once. The chain is built from TRBV7-3 and TRBJ2-2, with 9 bases matching TRBD1. The V segment lost 8 bases and the J segment 4 bases; nucleotides outside the gene matches: 5. The CDR3 spans 14 residues. Germline V gene sequence: CDR1 SGHTA, CDR2 FQGTGA. Here the CDR3 DNA reads TGTGCCAGCGGGACAGGGCTCGTCACCGGGGAGCTGTTTTTT. Translated: CASGTGLVTGELFF.

J is TRBJ2-1 and V is TRBV4-2; 14 bases agree with TRBD2. CDR3 length: 17 residues. Germline V gives CDR1 LGHNA, CDR2 YNFKEQ. The V gene end was trimmed by 0 bases and the J gene end by 10 bases; junction bases not matched to a gene: 8. CDR3 sequence: CASSQDQGLAGESEQFF. CDR3 DNA sequence: TGTGCCAGCAGCCAAGATCAGGGACTAGCGGGAGAGAGCGAGCAGTTCTTC.

There are a few counts of this clone. The chain recombines TRBV19 with TRBJ2-3, with a possible D match to TRBD2 (7 bases). Trimming stripped 7 bases from V and 2 bases from J, with 13 bases between. This CDR3 is 14 amino acids long. Germline V gives CDR1 LNHDA, CDR2 SQIVND (reference sequence). For the CDR3, the DNA is TGTGCCAGTACGGGGGGCCCTCTCACAGATACGCAGTATTTT. Protein product: CASTGGPLTDTQYF.

The J gene is TRBJ2-3, the V gene TRBV7-9, with TRBD2 matching over 7 bases. This CDR3 has 14 amino acids. Germline lookup yields CDR1 SEHNR and CDR2 FQNEAQ (reference sequence). J was trimmed by 4 bases and V by 2 bases; bases with no gene match: 3. The DNA of the CDR3 is TGTGCCAGCAGCTTATCTAGCGGAGCAGATACGCAGTATTTT. It yields the protein CASSLSSGADTQYF. Drawing the rest from reference TRBV7-9 and TRBJ2-3, the complete variable domain is DTGVSQNPRHKITKRGQNVTFRCDPISEHNRLYWYRQTLGQGPEFLTYFQNEAQLEKSRLLSDRFSAERPKGSFSTLEIQRTEQGDSAMYLCASSLSSGADTQYFGPGTRLTVL.

This clone was seen just once. The chain combines TRBV5-1 with TRBJ2-3; 9 bases agree with TRBD1. V was clipped by 5 bases and J by 14 bases; unmatched bases: 12. The CDR3 has 13 amino acids. Looked up from germline, CDR1 is SGHRS and CDR2 is YFSETQ. The CDR3 loop is CASRDGQGNLWYF. DNA of the CDR3: TGCGCCAGCAGGGACGGACAGGGGAATCTTTGGTATTTT.

The chain recombines TRBV2 with TRBJ1-4; the D is unclear. V dropped 8 bases and J dropped 8 bases, with 24 bases sitting between them. CDR3 size: 16 residues. CDR1 SNHLY and CDR2 FYNNEI come from the germline V gene. The CDR3 sequence: CASLRSGAGVREKLFF. CDR3 nucleotide sequence: TGTGCCAGCCTACGATCAGGTGCGGGAGTACGGGAAAAACTGTTTTTT.

The chain is built from TRBV7-2 and TRBJ2-5; possible D gene TRBD2, 5 bases. The V end was cut by 1 base, the J end by 1 base, with 19 bases between. There are 18 residues in the CDR3. CDR1 and CDR2 (germline): SGHTA, FQGNSA. The chain's CDR3 is CASSLGSLPFEGQETQYF. In DNA, the CDR3 is TGTGCCAGCAGCTTAGGTTCATTGCCGTTTGAGGGCCAAGAGACCCAGTACTTC.

This clone occurred a few times. This chain joins TRBV23-1 and TRBJ2-5; 10 positions match TRBD1. TRBV23-1 is marked as an open reading frame, function uncertain. The CDR3 has 18 residues. V lost 4 bases, J lost 5 bases, and 16 bases stayed unmatched. The CDR3 sequence: CASSPLGRSDRGRETQYF. The CDR3 DNA follows: TGCGCCAGCAGTCCCCTAGGGAGGTCGGACAGGGGGAGGGAGACCCAGTACTTC.

This clone has a handful of counts. The chain couples TRBV25-1 to TRBJ2-1; 8 bases agree with TRBD1. The CDR3 length is 16 residues. The V and J ends lost 3 bases and 6 bases, in that order; junction bases with no gene match: 10. Germline V lookup: CDR1 MGHDK, CDR2 SYGVNS. CDR3 amino acids: CASSDLLQGELNEQFF. DNA for the CDR3: TGTGCCAGCAGTGATTTATTACAGGGGGAACTCAATGAGCAGTTCTTC.

This clone was seen just once. The chain couples TRBV28 to TRBJ2-2, with 7 bases lining up with TRBD2. The germline V gene encodes CDR1 MDHEN and CDR2 SYDVKM. CDR3 length equals 14 residues. The V and J ends lost 7 bases and 4 bases, in that order; junction bases with no gene match: 6. The CDR3 nucleotides are TGTGCCAGCAACCGGGACTATACCACCGGGGAGCTGTTTTTT. Protein: CASNRDYTTGELFF.

This clone was seen just once. The chain recombines TRBV4-3 with TRBJ2-5, with D tentatively TRBD2 (6 bases). CDR1 is LGHNA and CDR2 is YSLEER in the germline V gene. The CDR3 spans 15 residues. Trimming shortened V by 3 bases and J by 4 bases, and 15 bases separated the two germline ends. CDR3 region: CASSHSLRDSETQYF. For the CDR3, the DNA is TGCGCCAGCAGCCATTCTCTCCGGGACTCAGAGACCCAGTACTTC.

The rearrangement joins TRBV19 to TRBJ1-1; TRBD1 might be the D (6 bases). The CDR3 spans 17 residues. Germline-derived CDR1 and CDR2 are LNHDA and SQIVND (reference sequence). Between the trimmed V and J ends, which lost 1 base and 1 base, there was a span of 16 bases. For the CDR3, the DNA is TGTGCCAGTAGTATAGGCCCCCCGGGACACTGGAACACTGAAGCTTTCTTT. Its translation is CASSIGPPGHWNTEAFF.

V and J are TRBV5-4 and TRBJ2-7; D may be TRBD2 (6 bases). CDR1 and CDR2 (germline): SGHNT, YYREEE (reference sequence). V dropped 7 bases and J dropped 6 bases, with 17 bases sitting between them. The CDR3 is 13 residues long. The CDR3 loop is CASQVPGSGEQYF. The CDR3 nucleotides read TGTGCCAGCCAGGTCCCGGGTAGCGGCGAGCAGTACTTC.

This chain connects TRBV10-3 to TRBJ2-7; TRBD2 matches 7 bases. The CDR3 spans 14 residues. The V segment lost 4 bases and the J segment 6 bases; nucleotides outside the gene matches: 9. CDR1 and CDR2 from the germline V gene are ENHRY and SYGVKD. CDR3 sequence (DNA): TGTGCCATCAGTGTGACTGGGGGGGGGTTCGAGCAGTACTTC. It codes for CAISVTGGGFEQYF.

This clone was observed once. The V call is TRBV7-8, the J call TRBJ1-1; D is undetermined. Germline CDR1 reads SGHVS; CDR2 reads FQNEAQ. Trimming shortened V by 2 bases and J by 5 bases, and 9 bases separated the two germline ends. The CDR3 is 13 amino acids. The CDR3 DNA sequence: TGTGCCAGCAGCTTACCCATCGGGACTGAAGCTTTCTTT. Translated, it gives CASSLPIGTEAFF.

The rearrangement uses TRBV28 and TRBJ1-6; D remains unclear. Germline V gene data show CDR1 as MDHEN and CDR2 as SYDVKM. The V and J ends lost 7 bases and 0 bases respectively, with 13 bases between them. The length of the CDR3 is 16 residues. Written as DNA, the CDR3 is TGTGCCAGCAAGGTATCGGGGTACTCCTATAATTCACCCCTCCACTTT. It yields the protein CASKVSGYSYNSPLHF.

V usage is TRBV7-8 and J usage is TRBJ2-5; 7 bases agree with TRBD1. The J segment lost 6 bases and the V segment lost 5 bases, leaving 9 bases of the junction unmatched. Per the germline V gene, CDR1 is SGHVS and CDR2 is FQNEAQ. The CDR3 totals 14 residues. In nucleotides, the CDR3 is TGTGCCAGCAGCCCCAGTCGACAGGGCCAGACCCAGTACTTC. Translating it yields CASSPSRQGQTQYF.

The table lists this clone with a count of one. The rearrangement uses TRBV5-1 and TRBJ2-7; possibly TRBD2 for D (5 bases). Trimming shortened V by 4 bases and J by 3 bases, and 17 bases separated the two germline ends. Germline V lookup: CDR1 SGHRS, CDR2 YFSETQ. The CDR3 covers 15 residues. CDR3 in amino acids: CASSSGAERNYEQYF. For the CDR3, the DNA is TGCGCCAGCAGCAGCGGAGCGGAGAGGAACTACGAGCAGTACTTC. The full variable domain, completed using reference TRBV5-1 and TRBJ2-7, is KAGVTQTPRYLIKTRGQQVTLSCSPISGHRSVSWYQQTPGQGLQFLFEYFSETQRNKGNFPGRFSGRQFSNSRSEMNVSTLELGDSALYLCASSSGAERNYEQYFGPGTRLTVT.

The rearrangement links TRBV27 to TRBJ1-5, with TRBD1 as a possible D gene (5 bases). V lost 5 bases and J lost 6, with 8 bases in between. Germline values: CDR1 MNHEY, CDR2 SMNVEV (reference sequence). The CDR3 is 12 residues long. The CDR3 sequence is CASSTRAQPQHF. The CDR3 DNA reads TGTGCCAGCAGTACCAGGGCTCAGCCCCAGCATTTT.

This clone has only a few counts. V and J are TRBV25-1 and TRBJ2-1; TRBD2 is a possible D gene (6 bases). Germline CDR1 and CDR2: MGHDK and SYGVNS. Trimming left V 5 bases short and J 8 bases short, with 16 bases between. The CDR3 extends over 14 amino acids. For the CDR3, the DNA is TGTGCCAGCAGTAGACTAGGGAGAGACGATGAGCAGTTCTTC. It yields the protein CASSRLGRDDEQFF. Full variable domain (rest looked up from reference TRBV25-1 and TRBJ2-1): EADIYQTPRYLVIGTGKKITLECSQTMGHDKMYWYQQDPGMELHLIHYSYGVNSTEKGDLSSESTVSRIRTEHFPLTLESARPSHTSQYLCASSRLGRDDEQFFGPGTRLTVL.

The rearrangement uses TRBV18 and TRBJ2-6, with 9 bases fitting TRBD1. V trimming: 3 bases; J trimming: 4 bases; junction bases outside the gene matches: 13. The CDR3 runs to 19 residues. CDR1 and CDR2 (germline): KGHSH, LQKENI. Here the CDR3 DNA reads TGTGCCAGCTCACCTTACCCCGCGGGACAGGGCGCCGGGGCCAACGTCCTGACTTTC. Encoded protein: CASSPYPAGQGAGANVLTF.

The CDR3 spells CASSWWEATGELFF. The CDR3 DNA reads TGTGCCAGCAGCTGGTGGGAGGCTACCGGGGAGCTGTTTTTT. V is TRBV11-1 and J is TRBJ2-2; weak D call: TRBD2 (6 bases). V was clipped by 4 bases and J by 5 bases, with 11 bases between them. The CDR3 loop spans 14 amino acids. Per germline, CDR1 SGHAT and CDR2 FQDESV (reference sequence).

The CDR3 sequence is CASSLGSGREGTYEQYF. In DNA form, the CDR3 reads TGTGCCAGCAGCTTGGGGTCCGGCAGGGAGGGAACCTACGAGCAGTACTTC. This chain uses TRBV5-6 with TRBJ2-7; 7 bases match TRBD2. The length of the CDR3 is 17 residues. The trim removed 0 bases at V and 2 bases at J, leaving 11 bases unmatched. Germline V gene data show CDR1 as SGHDT and CDR2 as YYEEEE.

This clone appeared once. This chain links TRBV19 with TRBJ2-5; the D gene is possibly TRBD2 (5 bases). The tail of the sequence fits TRBJ2-7 better, so the J call may be wrong. Germline CDR1 is LNHDA and CDR2 is SQIVND (reference sequence). The CDR3 runs to 15 residues. This chain's CDR3 is CASSMVVWRGYEQYF. The CDR3, as DNA: TGTGCCAGTAGTATGGTTGTCTGGAGAGGGTACGAGCAGTACTTC.

The J gene is TRBJ2-2, the V gene TRBV4-3; 9 bases agree with TRBD2. Unmatched junction bases numbered 1, after V lost 4 bases and J lost 4 bases. CDR1 LGHNA and CDR2 YSLEER come from the germline V gene. CDR3 length: 14 amino acids. CDR3 sequence (DNA): TGCGCCAGCAGCCCGACTAGCGGCACCGGGGAGCTGTTTTTT. Residues: CASSPTSGTGELFF.